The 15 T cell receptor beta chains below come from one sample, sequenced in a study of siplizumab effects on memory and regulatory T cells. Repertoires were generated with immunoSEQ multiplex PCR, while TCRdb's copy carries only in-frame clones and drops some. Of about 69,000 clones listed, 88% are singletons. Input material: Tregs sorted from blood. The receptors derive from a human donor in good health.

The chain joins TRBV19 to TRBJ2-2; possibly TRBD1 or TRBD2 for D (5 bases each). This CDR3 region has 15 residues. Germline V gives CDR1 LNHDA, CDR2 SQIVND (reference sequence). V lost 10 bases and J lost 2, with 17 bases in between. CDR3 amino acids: CATRSGTYNTGELFF. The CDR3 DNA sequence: TGTGCCACGCGTTCCGGGACCTATAACACCGGGGAGCTGTTTTTT.

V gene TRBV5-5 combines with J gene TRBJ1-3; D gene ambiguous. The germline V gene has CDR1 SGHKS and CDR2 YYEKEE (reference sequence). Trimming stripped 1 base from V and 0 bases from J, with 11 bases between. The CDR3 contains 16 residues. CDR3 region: CASSLTSFLSGNTIYF. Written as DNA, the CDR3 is TGTGCCAGCAGCTTGACCTCCTTCCTCTCTGGAAACACCATATATTTT.

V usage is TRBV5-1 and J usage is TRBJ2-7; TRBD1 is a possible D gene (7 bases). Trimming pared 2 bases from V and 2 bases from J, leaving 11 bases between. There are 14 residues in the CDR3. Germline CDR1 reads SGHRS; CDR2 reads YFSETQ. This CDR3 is CASSFRGAAYEQYF. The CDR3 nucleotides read TGCGCCAGCAGCTTCAGGGGGGCGGCCTACGAGCAGTACTTC.

In DNA, the CDR3 is TGTGCCAGCCACAAGACTAGTTACAATGAGCAGTTCTTC. Its translation is CASHKTSYNEQFF. This chain links TRBV7-9 with TRBJ2-1; D perhaps matches TRBD2 (6 bases). This CDR3 region has 13 residues. Trimming shortened V by 8 bases and J by 4 bases, and 12 bases separated the two germline ends. Germline lookup yields CDR1 SEHNR and CDR2 FQNEAQ (reference sequence). Complete variable domain (other parts from reference TRBV7-9 and TRBJ2-1): DTGVSQNPRHKITKRGQNVTFRCDPISEHNRLYWYRQTLGQGPEFLTYFQNEAQLEKSRLLSDRFSAERPKGSFSTLEIQRTEQGDSAMYLCASHKTSYNEQFFGPGTRLTVL.

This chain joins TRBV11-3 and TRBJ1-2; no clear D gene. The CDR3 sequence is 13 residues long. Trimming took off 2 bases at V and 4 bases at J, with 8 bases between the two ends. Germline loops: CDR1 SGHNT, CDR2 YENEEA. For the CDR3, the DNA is TGTGCCAGCAGCTTAAGTGACACCTATGGCTACACCTTC. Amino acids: CASSLSDTYGYTF.

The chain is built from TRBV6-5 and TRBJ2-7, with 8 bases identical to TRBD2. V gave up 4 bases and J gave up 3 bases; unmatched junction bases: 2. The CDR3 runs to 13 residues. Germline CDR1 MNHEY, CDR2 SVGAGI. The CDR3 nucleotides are TGTGCCAGCAGTTTGAGCGGGAGCTACGAGCAGTACTTC. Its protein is CASSLSGSYEQYF.

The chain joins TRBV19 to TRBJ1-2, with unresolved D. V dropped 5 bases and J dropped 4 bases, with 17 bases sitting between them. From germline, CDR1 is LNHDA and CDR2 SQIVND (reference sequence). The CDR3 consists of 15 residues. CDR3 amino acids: CASSLDVWGGYGYTF. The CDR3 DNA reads TGTGCCAGTAGTTTGGACGTATGGGGTGGCTATGGCTACACCTTC.

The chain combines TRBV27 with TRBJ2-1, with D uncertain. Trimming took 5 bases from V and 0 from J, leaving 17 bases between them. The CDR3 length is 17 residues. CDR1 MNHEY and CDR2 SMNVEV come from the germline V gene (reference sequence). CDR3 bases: TGTGCCAGCAGTAAGCCGATTGGACCGATCTCCTACAATGAGCAGTTCTTC. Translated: CASSKPIGPISYNEQFF.

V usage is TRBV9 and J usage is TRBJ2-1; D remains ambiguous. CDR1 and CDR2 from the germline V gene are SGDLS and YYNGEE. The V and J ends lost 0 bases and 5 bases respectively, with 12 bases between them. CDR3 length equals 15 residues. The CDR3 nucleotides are TGTGCCAGCAGCGTAGAGTCATGGGCAGACAATGAGCAGTTCTTC. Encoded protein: CASSVESWADNEQFF. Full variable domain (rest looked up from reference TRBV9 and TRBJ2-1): DSGVTQTPKHLITATGQRVTLRCSPRSGDLSVYWYQQSLDQGLQFLIQYYNGEERAKGNILERFSAQQFPDLHSELNLSSLELGDSALYFCASSVESWADNEQFFGPGTRLTVL.

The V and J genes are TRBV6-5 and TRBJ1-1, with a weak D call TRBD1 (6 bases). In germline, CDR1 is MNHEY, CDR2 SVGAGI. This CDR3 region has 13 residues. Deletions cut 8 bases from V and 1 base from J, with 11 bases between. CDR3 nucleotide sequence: TGTGCCAGCGGGACATACAGGAACACTGAAGCTTTCTTT. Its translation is CASGTYRNTEAFF.

The CDR3 DNA follows: TGCACCAGCAGCCAGGGCGGAACCGTAGTAAAAGCCAAAAACATTCAGTACTTC. Translation: CTSSQGGTVVKAKNIQYF. The chain is built from TRBV1 and TRBJ2-4. TRBV1 is designated a pseudogene. The CDR3 consists of 18 residues.

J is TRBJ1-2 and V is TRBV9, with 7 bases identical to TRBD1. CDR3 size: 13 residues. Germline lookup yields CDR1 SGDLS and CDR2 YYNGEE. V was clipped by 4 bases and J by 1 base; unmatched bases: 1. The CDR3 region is CASSRQGNYGYTF. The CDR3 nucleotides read TGTGCCAGCAGCAGACAGGGTAACTATGGCTACACCTTC.

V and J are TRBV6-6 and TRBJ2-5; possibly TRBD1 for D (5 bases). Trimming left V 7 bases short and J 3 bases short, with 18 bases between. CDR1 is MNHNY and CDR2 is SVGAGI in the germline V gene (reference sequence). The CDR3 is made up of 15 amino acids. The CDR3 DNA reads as TGTGCCAGCACGTTAAGCAGGGCTCAGAAAGAGACCCAGTACTTC. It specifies CASTLSRAQKETQYF.

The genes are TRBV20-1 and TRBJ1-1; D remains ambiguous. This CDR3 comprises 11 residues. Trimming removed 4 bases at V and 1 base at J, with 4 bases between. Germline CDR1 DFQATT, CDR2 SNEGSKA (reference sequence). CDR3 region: CSAKKNTEAFF. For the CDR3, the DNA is TGCAGTGCTAAAAAGAACACTGAAGCTTTCTTT.

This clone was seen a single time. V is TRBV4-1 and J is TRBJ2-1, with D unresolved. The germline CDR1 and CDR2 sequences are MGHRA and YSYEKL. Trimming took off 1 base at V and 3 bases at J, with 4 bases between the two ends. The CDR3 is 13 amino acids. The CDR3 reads CASSQVHYNEQFF. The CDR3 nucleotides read TGCGCCAGCAGCCAAGTACACTACAATGAGCAGTTCTTC.